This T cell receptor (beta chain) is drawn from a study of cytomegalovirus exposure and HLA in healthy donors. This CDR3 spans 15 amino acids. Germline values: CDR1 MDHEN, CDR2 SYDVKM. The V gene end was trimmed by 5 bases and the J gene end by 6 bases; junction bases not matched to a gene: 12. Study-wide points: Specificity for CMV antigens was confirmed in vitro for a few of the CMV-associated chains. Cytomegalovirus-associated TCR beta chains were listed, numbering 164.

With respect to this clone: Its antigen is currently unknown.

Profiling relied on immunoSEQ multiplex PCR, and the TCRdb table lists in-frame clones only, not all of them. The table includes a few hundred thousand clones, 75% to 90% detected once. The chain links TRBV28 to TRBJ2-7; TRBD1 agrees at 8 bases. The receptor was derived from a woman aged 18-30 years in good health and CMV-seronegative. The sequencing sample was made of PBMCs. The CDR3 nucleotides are TGTGCCAGCAGTCCACTCGCCAGGGGGCTAGGCGAGCAGTACTTC. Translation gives CASSPLARGLGEQYF.